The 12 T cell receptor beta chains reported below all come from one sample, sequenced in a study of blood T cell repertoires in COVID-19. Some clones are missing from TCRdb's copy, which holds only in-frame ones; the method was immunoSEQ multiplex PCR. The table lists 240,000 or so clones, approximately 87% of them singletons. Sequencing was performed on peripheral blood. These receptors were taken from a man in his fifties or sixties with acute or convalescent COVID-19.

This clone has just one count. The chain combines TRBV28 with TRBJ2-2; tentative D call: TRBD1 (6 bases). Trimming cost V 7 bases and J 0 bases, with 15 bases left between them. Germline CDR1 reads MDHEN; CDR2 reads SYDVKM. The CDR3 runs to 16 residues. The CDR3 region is CASTTSGTPNTGELFF. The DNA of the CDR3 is TGTGCCAGCACCACCTCCGGGACACCGAACACCGGGGAGCTGTTTTTT.

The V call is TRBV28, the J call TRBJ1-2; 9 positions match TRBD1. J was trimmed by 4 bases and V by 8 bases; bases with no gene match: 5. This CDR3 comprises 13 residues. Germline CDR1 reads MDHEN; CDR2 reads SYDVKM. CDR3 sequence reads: CASETGGVYGYTF. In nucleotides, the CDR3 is TGTGCCAGCGAGACAGGGGGAGTCTATGGCTACACCTTC.

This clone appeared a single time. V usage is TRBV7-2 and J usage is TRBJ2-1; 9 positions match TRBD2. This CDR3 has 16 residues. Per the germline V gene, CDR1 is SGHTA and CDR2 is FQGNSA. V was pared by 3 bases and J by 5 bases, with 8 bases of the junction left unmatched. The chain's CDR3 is CASSLLAGEANNEQFF. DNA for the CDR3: TGTGCCAGCAGCTTGTTAGCGGGAGAGGCGAACAATGAGCAGTTCTTC.

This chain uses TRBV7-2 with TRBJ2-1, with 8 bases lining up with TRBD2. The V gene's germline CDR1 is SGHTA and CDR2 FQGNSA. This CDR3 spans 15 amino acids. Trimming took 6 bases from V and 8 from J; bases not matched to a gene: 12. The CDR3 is CASRTTGTRQDEQFF. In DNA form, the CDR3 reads TGTGCCAGCAGAACTACCGGGACTAGGCAAGATGAGCAGTTCTTC.

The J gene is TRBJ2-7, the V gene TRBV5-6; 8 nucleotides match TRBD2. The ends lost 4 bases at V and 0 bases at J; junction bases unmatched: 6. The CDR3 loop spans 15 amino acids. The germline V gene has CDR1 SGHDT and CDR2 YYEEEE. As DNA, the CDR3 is TGTGCCAGCAGCCCTCGGGGGGGGACCTCCTACGAGCAGTACTTC. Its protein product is CASSPRGGTSYEQYF.

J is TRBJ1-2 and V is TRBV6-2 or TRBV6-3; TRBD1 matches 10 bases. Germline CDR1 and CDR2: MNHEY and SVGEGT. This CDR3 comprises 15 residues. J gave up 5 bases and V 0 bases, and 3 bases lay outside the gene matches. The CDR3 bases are TGTGCCAGCAGTTACTCGAAGGGACAGGGGTATGGCTACACCTTC. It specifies CASSYSKGQGYGYTF.

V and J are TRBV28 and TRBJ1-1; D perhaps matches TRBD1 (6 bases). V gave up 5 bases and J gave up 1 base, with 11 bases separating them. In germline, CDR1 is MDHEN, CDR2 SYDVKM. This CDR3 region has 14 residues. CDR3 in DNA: TGTGCCAGCAGTCCCCCGACAGGGAACACTGAAGCTTTCTTT. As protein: CASSPPTGNTEAFF.

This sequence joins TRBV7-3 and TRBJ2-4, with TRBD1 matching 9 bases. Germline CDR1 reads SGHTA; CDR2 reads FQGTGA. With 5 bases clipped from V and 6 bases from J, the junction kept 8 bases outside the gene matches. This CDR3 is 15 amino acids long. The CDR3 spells CASSLTGGEGNIQYF. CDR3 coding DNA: TGTGCCAGCAGCCTTACAGGGGGCGAGGGAAACATTCAGTACTTC.

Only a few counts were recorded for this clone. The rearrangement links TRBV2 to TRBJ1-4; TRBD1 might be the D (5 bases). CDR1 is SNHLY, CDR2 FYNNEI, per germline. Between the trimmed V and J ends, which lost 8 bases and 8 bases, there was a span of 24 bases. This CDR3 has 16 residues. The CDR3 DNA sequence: TGTGCCAGCCAACCCCCGGAGGGGAGAGGGCGCGAAAAACTGTTTTTT. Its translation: CASQPPEGRGREKLFF.

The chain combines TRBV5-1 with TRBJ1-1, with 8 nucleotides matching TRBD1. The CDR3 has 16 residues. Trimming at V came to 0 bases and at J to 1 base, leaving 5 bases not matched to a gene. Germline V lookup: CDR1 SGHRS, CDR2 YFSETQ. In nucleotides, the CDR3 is TGCGCCAGCAGCTTGGACGGACAGGGTTCGAACACTGAAGCTTTCTTT. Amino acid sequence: CASSLDGQGSNTEAFF.

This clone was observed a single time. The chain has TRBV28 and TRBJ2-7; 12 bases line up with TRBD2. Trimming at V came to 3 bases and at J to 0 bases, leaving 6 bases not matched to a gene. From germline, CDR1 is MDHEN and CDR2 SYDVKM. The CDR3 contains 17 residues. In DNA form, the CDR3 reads TGTGCCAGCAGTTTGCCTCCTAGCGGGAGGGCCTCCTACGAGCAGTACTTC. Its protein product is CASSLPPSGRASYEQYF.

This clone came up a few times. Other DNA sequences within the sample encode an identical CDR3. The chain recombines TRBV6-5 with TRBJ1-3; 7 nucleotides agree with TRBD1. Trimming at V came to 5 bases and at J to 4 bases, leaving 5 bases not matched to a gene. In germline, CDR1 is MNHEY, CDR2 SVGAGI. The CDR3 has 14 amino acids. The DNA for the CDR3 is TGTGCCAGCAGTAGGACAGGATCAGGAAACACCATATATTTT. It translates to CASSRTGSGNTIYF.